These 11 T cell receptor beta chains were all obtained from the same sample, sequenced in a study of T cells in Graves' hyperthyroidism and ophthalmopathy. Amplified regions were TCR beta CDR3 sequences from RNA transcripts. The HTBI primer set served for first-round RT-PCR of the TCR CDR3. TCRdb reprocessed the multiplex PCR reads via MiXCR and lists one record per CDR3 protein. The repertoire includes a few hundred thousand distinct CDR3 sequences, roughly 13% of them detected once, and 9.2% sits in the top ten. Sequencing input: blood. The receptors were sampled from a woman younger than 35 with Graves' hyperthyroidism.

This clonotype was observed at least ten times. The chain employs TRBV7-8 and TRBJ1-1; D uncertain. The germline V gene has CDR1 SGHVS and CDR2 FQNEAQ. V lost 3 bases and J lost 6, with 14 bases in between. CDR3 length: 14 residues. The CDR3 DNA is TGTGCCAGCAGCTTTTTAAACGCGGGTCCTGAAGCTTTCTTT. The encoded protein is CASSFLNAGPEAFF.

This clonotype has a count of ten or more. The chain links TRBV12-3 or TRBV12-4 to TRBJ2-6; D not resolved. The CDR3 is made up of 13 amino acids. Trimming stripped 6 bases from V and 1 base from J, with 4 bases between. The CDR3 is CASSESGANVLTF. CDR3 nucleotides: TGTGCCAGCAGCGAATCTGGGGCCAACGTCCTGACTTTC.

This clonotype came up many times. The V gene is TRBV29-1, the J gene TRBJ1-1, with TRBD1 identical over 9 bases. The junction had 11 bases not matched to a gene; V was cut back by 1 base and J by 8 bases. CDR1 SQVTM and CDR2 ANQGSEA come from the germline V gene. The CDR3 extends over 15 amino acids. The CDR3 DNA is TGCAGCGTTGAAGCGACGACCGGGACAGGGTTGGAAGCTTTCTTT. Translating it yields CSVEATTGTGLEAFF.

This clonotype was seen repeatedly, ten times or more. The chain links TRBV4-2 to TRBJ2-5, with a weak D call TRBD1 (6 bases). There are 15 residues in the CDR3. V dropped 0 bases and J dropped 2 bases, with 10 bases sitting between them. The germline CDR1 and CDR2 sequences are LGHNA and YNFKEQ. In DNA, the CDR3 is TGTGCCAGCAGCCAAGATGGACAGTCTCAAGAGACCCAGTACTTC. This translates into CASSQDGQSQETQYF.

This clonotype has a count of ten or more. This sequence joins TRBV6-1 and TRBJ1-6; 9 bases are shared with TRBD1. This CDR3 has 14 amino acids. In germline, CDR1 is MNHNS, CDR2 SASEGT. With V trimmed by 7 bases and J by 10 bases, 8 bases remained unmatched. In DNA form, the CDR3 reads TGTGCCAGCACAAGGGGGGACAGGGACTCACCCCTCCACTTT. The encoded protein is CASTRGDRDSPLHF.

The V call is TRBV10-3, the J call TRBJ1-2; D is unclear. The CDR3 has 12 residues. The V gene's germline CDR1 is ENHRY and CDR2 SYGVKD. V was cut by 4 bases and J by 7 bases, with 10 bases left in between. CDR3 region: CAISGELGGYTF. Here the CDR3 DNA reads TGTGCCATCAGTGGTGAGCTGGGTGGCTACACCTTC.

This clonotype was detected many times. The chain has TRBV5-1 and TRBJ1-4, with D unclear. Germline V gene lookup returns CDR1 SGHRS and CDR2 YFSETQ. V lost 0 bases to trimming and J lost 7 bases, with 10 bases between them. The CDR3 is 14 residues long. This chain's CDR3 is CASSLEPAGEKLFF. The CDR3 region has the DNA TGCGCCAGCAGCTTGGAGCCCGCGGGTGAAAAACTGTTTTTT.

This clonotype was seen at least ten times. The J gene is TRBJ1-1, the V gene TRBV12-3 or TRBV12-4, with D uncertain. This CDR3 comprises 14 residues. V gave up 5 bases and J gave up 3 bases, with 13 bases separating them. CDR3 residues: CASSPTRRDTEAFF. The DNA for the CDR3 is TGTGCCAGCAGTCCGACACGGCGGGACACTGAAGCTTTCTTT.

The V call is TRBV27, the J call TRBJ2-1; D possibly corresponds to TRBD1 (6 bases). CDR1 and CDR2 from the germline V gene are MNHEY and SMNVEV (reference sequence). The V and J ends lost 0 bases and 7 bases respectively, with 10 bases between them. CDR3 length: 14 amino acids. In nucleotides, the CDR3 is TGTGCCAGCAGTTTATCAACCAGGGGAAATGAGCAGTTCTTC. Translated: CASSLSTRGNEQFF.

Ten or more counts support this clonotype. The CDR3 DNA is TGTGCCGTGAGACAGGGAGAGCGTCTTAGTGGTCAGCCCCAGCATTTT. This codes for CAVRQGERLSGQPQHF. The chain couples TRBV28 to TRBJ1-5; 7 bases align to TRBD1. CDR3 size: 16 residues. Trimming took 11 bases from V and 6 from J; bases not matched to a gene: 19. Germline CDR1 is MDHEN and CDR2 is SYDVKM.

This clonotype has just a few counts. The gene calls are TRBV27 and TRBJ2-6; 7 bases line up with TRBD1. The germline gives CDR1 MNHEY, CDR2 SMNVEV (reference sequence). The CDR3 extends over 18 amino acids. With 5 bases clipped from V and 0 bases from J, the junction kept 10 bases outside the gene matches. This CDR3 is CASSPWGQSISGANVLTF. In nucleotides, the CDR3 is TGTGCCAGCAGTCCATGGGGACAGTCGATCTCTGGGGCCAACGTCCTGACTTTC.